This entry lists 22 T cell receptor beta chains sequenced from one sample in a study of blood T cell repertoires in COVID-19. Produced via immunoSEQ multiplex PCR; TCRdb's table is partial and in-frame only. The table has under 55,000 clones, 86% seen once; the top ten hold 5% to 6%. Sequencing was performed on peripheral blood. The source is a man aged 35 to 55 with active COVID-19.

This chain connects TRBV5-1 to TRBJ1-2; 10 nucleotides agree with TRBD1. Trimming cost V 3 bases and J 8 bases; bases outside gene matches: 7. Germline CDR1 is SGHRS and CDR2 is YFSETQ. CDR3 length: 14 amino acids. CDR3 coding DNA: TGCGCCAGCAGCTCGGACAGGGGGACGCAGGGCTACACCTTC. Translated: CASSSDRGTQGYTF.

The chain is built from TRBV7-2 and TRBJ2-5; D is possibly TRBD2 (5 bases). The CDR3 loop spans 15 amino acids. Trimming pared 1 base from V and 4 bases from J, leaving 13 bases between. CDR1 SGHTA and CDR2 FQGNSA come from the germline V gene. The CDR3 reads CASSLVGSSGETQYF. As DNA, the CDR3 is TGTGCCAGCAGCTTAGTAGGAAGCAGCGGAGAGACCCAGTACTTC.

This chain connects TRBV9 to TRBJ2-1; D is perhaps TRBD2 (6 bases). Germline lookup yields CDR1 SGDLS and CDR2 YYNGEE. The V end was cut by 0 bases, the J end by 9 bases, with 16 bases between. The CDR3 runs to 15 residues. The CDR3 reads CASSVDGSGEFEQFF. CDR3 DNA: TGTGCCAGCAGCGTAGATGGTAGCGGAGAATTTGAGCAGTTCTTC.

CDR3 residues: CASSLAGQGIQPQHF. CDR3 coding DNA: TGTGCCAGCAGCTTAGCGGGTCAGGGGATACAGCCCCAGCATTTT. J is TRBJ1-5 and V is TRBV7-2, with a tentative D call TRBD1 (6 bases). This CDR3 is built from 15 residues. Germline V gene lookup returns CDR1 SGHTA and CDR2 FQGNSA. The ends were cut back, 0 bases at V and 7 bases at J, with 13 bases in the middle.

This chain joins TRBV6-5 and TRBJ2-7; 8 nucleotides line up with TRBD1. The germline V gene encodes CDR1 MNHEY and CDR2 SVGAGI. J gave up 6 bases and V 5 bases, and 6 bases lay outside the gene matches. The CDR3 sequence is 13 residues long. CDR3 DNA sequence: TGTGCCAGCAGTATCAGGGGGCCCGGCGAGCAGTACTTC. Translating gives CASSIRGPGEQYF.

The chain carries TRBV29-1 and TRBJ1-1; 8 nucleotides align to TRBD1. The germline CDR1 and CDR2 sequences are SQVTM and ANQGSEA. This CDR3 region has 12 residues. V lost 3 bases and J lost 5; bases outside the gene matches: 2. The CDR3: CSVDRGLTEAFF. In DNA form, the CDR3 reads TGCAGCGTTGACAGGGGGCTAACTGAAGCTTTCTTT.

The V gene is TRBV5-4, the J gene TRBJ2-7; 8 positions match TRBD2. This CDR3 contains 13 residues. J lost 6 bases, V lost 3 bases, and 5 bases had no gene match. The germline V gene has CDR1 SGHNT and CDR2 YYREEE (reference sequence). This chain's CDR3 is CASSSTGLAEQYF. CDR3 DNA sequence: TGTGCCAGCAGCTCCACCGGACTAGCCGAGCAGTACTTC.

This rearrangement joins TRBV2 to TRBJ2-1; 12 bases line up with TRBD2. Unmatched junction bases numbered 4, after V lost 1 base and J lost 12 bases. The CDR3 totals 14 residues. Germline CDR1 is SNHLY and CDR2 is FYNNEI. CDR3 loop: CASSEGLAGVVQFF. In DNA, the CDR3 is TGTGCCAGCAGTGAAGGACTAGCGGGAGTGGTGCAGTTCTTC.

For the CDR3, the DNA is TGCGCCAGCAGCTTCGACCGACAGGGAAGTGTCCAAGAGACCCAGTACTTC. This gives the protein CASSFDRQGSVQETQYF. The chain has TRBV5-1 and TRBJ2-5, with TRBD1 matching 7 bases. In germline, CDR1 is SGHRS, CDR2 YFSETQ. J was trimmed by 1 base and V by 2 bases; bases with no gene match: 11. The CDR3 runs 17 residues.

The CDR3 nucleotides are TGTGCCAGCAGCATAACTACAGGGGAAACTAATGAAAAACTGTTTTTT. As protein: CASSITTGETNEKLFF. The V gene is TRBV9, the J gene TRBJ1-4; TRBD1 matches 7 bases. This CDR3 contains 16 residues. Germline V lookup: CDR1 SGDLS, CDR2 YYNGEE. V shed 4 bases and J 1 base; nucleotides not matched to a gene: 7.

The chain uses TRBV7-8 and TRBJ1-1; TRBD1 matches 7 bases. The CDR3 loop spans 15 amino acids. The germline V gene encodes CDR1 SGHVS and CDR2 FQNEAQ. Trimming at V came to 5 bases and at J to 4 bases, leaving 10 bases not matched to a gene. CDR3 sequence reads: CASSGGTAALTEAFF. CDR3 nucleotides: TGTGCCAGCAGCGGAGGGACAGCAGCCCTCACTGAAGCTTTCTTT.

This chain links TRBV10-3 with TRBJ2-7, with a possible D match to TRBD1 (5 bases). Germline lookup yields CDR1 ENHRY and CDR2 SYGVKD. Trimming removed 5 bases at V and 3 bases at J, with 8 bases between. The CDR3 runs 12 residues. The CDR3 sequence is CAISPQGYEQYF. The DNA of the CDR3 is TGTGCCATCAGTCCTCAGGGCTACGAGCAGTACTTC.

This rearrangement joins TRBV7-9 to TRBJ2-1, with D tentatively TRBD2 (6 bases). Trimming took off 3 bases at V and 0 bases at J, with 9 bases between the two ends. Germline CDR1 SEHNR, CDR2 FQNEAQ (reference sequence). The CDR3 totals 15 residues. The CDR3 DNA follows: TGTGCCAGCAGCTTTAGCGGACCCTCCTACAATGAGCAGTTCTTC. Amino acids: CASSFSGPSYNEQFF.

This chain joins TRBV7-2 and TRBJ2-2; D not certain. CDR1 is SGHTA, CDR2 FQGNSA, per germline. This CDR3 has 14 residues. The V end lost 1 base, the J end lost 7 bases, and 10 bases lay between the germline ends. This CDR3 reads CASSLVRAHGELFF. The CDR3 DNA follows: TGTGCCAGCAGCTTAGTAAGAGCCCACGGGGAGCTGTTTTTT. Full variable domain (outside the CDR3, taken from reference TRBV7-2 and TRBJ2-2): GAGVSQSPSNKVTEKGKDVELRCDPISGHTALYWYRQSLGQGLEFLIYFQGNSAPDKSGLPSDRFSAERTGGSVSTLTIQRTQQEDSAVYLCASSLVRAHGELFFGEGSRLTVL.

This clone ranks as medium-sized (0.01 to 0.1%). This chain links TRBV6-1 with TRBJ2-7, with TRBD2 matching 7 bases. Per the germline V gene, CDR1 is MNHNS and CDR2 is SASEGT. The CDR3 is made up of 12 amino acids. V lost 3 bases and J lost 5; bases outside the gene matches: 1. This CDR3 reads CASSEGRDEQYF. CDR3 bases: TGTGCCAGCAGTGAGGGGAGGGACGAGCAGTACTTC.

By frequency in the sample, this clone is medium-sized. The chain is built from TRBV3-1 (or the pseudogene TRBV3-2) and TRBJ1-3; D not certain. Germline V gene lookup returns CDR1 LGHDT and CDR2 YNNKEL (reference sequence). V lost 4 bases and J lost 2, with 15 bases in between. The CDR3 is 16 residues long. CDR3 in amino acids: CASSRSTGKAGNTIYF. In DNA, the CDR3 is TGTGCCAGCAGCCGGTCGACCGGGAAAGCTGGAAACACCATATATTTT.

The chain recombines TRBV5-4 with TRBJ2-3; 8 bases map to TRBD2. Germline loops: CDR1 SGHNT, CDR2 YYREEE (reference sequence). The CDR3 consists of 15 residues. Trimming removed 5 bases from V and 6 bases from J; junction bases left unmatched: 11. The CDR3, as DNA: TGTGCCAGCAGTCCGATCAGCGGGAGTCCCGATACGCAGTATTTT. Translated, it gives CASSPISGSPDTQYF.

The gene calls are TRBV19 and TRBJ2-1; 10 bases line up with TRBD2. Germline assignment: CDR1 LNHDA and CDR2 SQIVND (reference sequence). The V segment lost 0 bases and the J segment 5 bases; nucleotides outside the gene matches: 7. The CDR3 spans 17 residues. This CDR3 is CASSIDLTSGMNNEQFF. CDR3 sequence (DNA): TGTGCCAGTAGTATAGATCTAACTAGCGGGATGAACAATGAGCAGTTCTTC.

The rearrangement joins TRBV28 to TRBJ2-7, with D possibly matching TRBD1 (7 bases). Germline-derived CDR1 and CDR2 are MDHEN and SYDVKM. V was pared by 4 bases and J by 6 bases, with 16 bases between. CDR3 length: 14 residues. CDR3 in amino acids: CASSSRQGGLEQYF. CDR3 in DNA: TGTGCCAGCAGTTCCAGACAGGGAGGACTCGAGCAGTACTTC.

The V call is TRBV4-2, the J call TRBJ1-2; TRBD1 matches 9 bases. The CDR3 has 17 residues. Germline V lookup: CDR1 LGHNA, CDR2 YNFKEQ. Trimming took 0 bases from V and 5 from J; bases not matched to a gene: 10. The CDR3 DNA is TGTGCCAGCAGCCAAGAGGGAAGGACAGGGGAACGATATGGCTACACCTTC. Protein product: CASSQEGRTGERYGYTF.

This sequence joins TRBV19 and TRBJ1-1; no clear D gene. V was cut by 10 bases and J by 1 base, with 13 bases left in between. Germline loops: CDR1 LNHDA, CDR2 SQIVND (reference sequence). This CDR3 contains 13 residues. The CDR3 here is CATRGLSNTEAFF. For the CDR3, the DNA is TGTGCCACCCGCGGGCTGTCGAACACTGAAGCTTTCTTT.

This chain links TRBV6-6 with TRBJ1-1; D is perhaps TRBD1 (5 bases). Trimming removed 6 bases at V and 0 bases at J, with 14 bases between. CDR1 is MNHNY and CDR2 is SVGAGI in the germline V gene (reference sequence). The CDR3 sequence is 15 residues long. The CDR3 loop reads CASSPGPRVNTEAFF. The DNA for the CDR3 is TGTGCCAGCAGCCCAGGACCCAGGGTGAACACTGAAGCTTTCTTT.